This T cell receptor (beta chain) was recovered during a study of cytomegalovirus exposure and HLA in healthy donors. Study results and limitations: Later analysis identified several of the most significant clusters that appeared linked to common viral pathogens.

The CDR3 runs 14 residues. Germline V gene lookup returns CDR1 LNHDA and CDR2 SQIVND (reference sequence). V lost 7 bases and J lost 3; bases outside the gene matches: 3. Use of 60 Vbeta and 13 Jbeta primers characterized the PCR. TCRdb keeps only in-frame clones here, not all; method: immunoSEQ multiplex PCR. This table has some 91,000 clones, roughly 80% appearing once. Note on this clone: What it binds is not known.

The sample was PBMCs. The chain links TRBV19 to TRBJ2-1; TRBD1 matches at 10 bases. This TCR was sampled from a man in his forties or fifties in good health and CMV-seronegative. In DNA form, the CDR3 reads TGTGCCAGTACTAGGACAGGGGGCTACAATGAGCAGTTCTTC. It is translated as CASTRTGGYNEQFF. Based on the CDR3 plus reference TRBV19 and TRBJ2-1, the full variable domain is DGGITQSPKYLFRKEGQNVTLSCEQNLNHDAMYWYRQDPGQGLRLIYYSQIVNDFQKGDIAEGYSVSREKKESFPLTVTSAQKNPTAFYLCASTRTGGYNEQFFGPGTRLTVL.